This T cell receptor beta chain was sequenced in a study of blood T cells in healthy people across ages. Overall study findings and caveats: A roughly linear fall in TCR beta diversity per million T cells was seen with increasing age.

A second PCR, run for about 7 to 11 cycles, used a sample-barcoded 5' primer plus a J-beta primer mix. Each cDNA was tagged by a template-switch adaptor containing 12 random nucleotides. TCRdb ran MiXCR on the 5' RACE reads and lists one entry per CDR3 protein. The sample includes about 1.4 million distinct CDR3 sequences, approximately 59% of them seen just once. CDR1 and CDR2 from the germline V gene are ENHRY and SYGVKD. The V gene lost 4 bases and the J gene lost 7 bases, with 16 bases spanning the gap. The CDR3 has 14 amino acids. Of note for this clonotype: What it recognizes is unknown.

The receptor's source is a man between 18 and 35 years old in good health. Sequences were obtained from blood. This chain connects TRBV10-3 to TRBJ1-2; unclear D gene. The DNA of the CDR3 is TGTGCCATCAGTGCCGGCGGCCTTATCCCTGGCTACACCTTC. This sequence encodes CAISAGGLIPGYTF.